Shown below are 31 T cell receptor beta chains from a single sample sequenced in a study of blood T cells in healthy people across ages. The authors ran a second PCR of roughly 6 to 12 cycles using a sample-barcoded 5' primer and a J-beta primer mix. MiXCR, applied by TCRdb to the 5' RACE reads, yields one record per CDR3 protein. This table has roughly 1,700,000 distinct CDR3 sequences, roughly 28% appearing once. What was sequenced was blood. The receptors originated from a woman aged 30 to 39 in good health.

As to this clonotype: A clone one base away is much larger, so this may be a read error. V and J are TRBV10-2 and TRBJ2-6; no firm D call. This CDR3 has 14 residues. CDR1 WSHSY and CDR2 SAAADI come from the germline V gene. CDR3 coding DNA: TGCACCAGCACCGATCCCCCTGGGGCCAACGTCCTGACTTTC. It specifies CTSTDPPGANVLTF.

J is TRBJ2-7 and V is TRBV7-2; 8 bases are shared with TRBD1. In germline, CDR1 is SGHTA, CDR2 FQGNSA. The CDR3 is 14 amino acids. The junction had 7 bases not matched to a gene; V was cut back by 3 bases and J by 6 bases. This CDR3 is CASSLDRETSEQYF. The CDR3 DNA follows: TGTGCCAGCAGCTTGGACAGGGAGACCAGCGAGCAGTACTTC.

The chain couples TRBV24-1 to TRBJ1-5, with unresolved D. The V gene's germline CDR1 is KGHDR and CDR2 SFDVKD. The length of the CDR3 is 14 residues. The ends were cut back, 2 bases at V and 3 bases at J, with 7 bases in the middle. The CDR3 DNA follows: TGTGCCACCAGTGATTCGTCCTCCAATCAGCCCCAGCATTTT. This translates into CATSDSSSNQPQHF.

This clonotype was seen ten or more times. A much larger clone lies one base from this, so it may be a read error. V and J are TRBV7-2 and TRBJ2-7; possible D gene TRBD1, 6 bases. This CDR3 region has 14 residues. Trimming removed 5 bases at V and 0 bases at J, with 11 bases between. Germline V CDR1 and CDR2: SGHTA, FQGNSA. CDR3 region: CASSPWTDSYEQYF. Here the CDR3 DNA reads TGTGCCAGCAGCCCCTGGACAGACTCCTACGAGCAGTACTTC. The full variable domain, rest sourced from reference TRBV7-2 and TRBJ2-7, is GAGVSQSPSNKVTEKGKDVELRCDPISGHTALYWYRQSLGQGLEFLIYFQGNSAPDKSGLPSDRFSAERTGGSVSTLTIQRTQQEDSAVYLCASSPWTDSYEQYFGPGTRLTVT.

The rearrangement uses TRBV7-2 and TRBJ1-3; unclear D gene. Germline V gene lookup returns CDR1 SGHTA and CDR2 FQGNSA. This CDR3 region has 15 residues. V lost 5 bases and J 0 bases, leaving 11 bases between the germline ends. The CDR3, as DNA: TGTGCCAGCAGCGTCGGTGGTAGCTCTGGAAACACCATATATTTT. Protein product: CASSVGGSSGNTIYF.

V gene TRBV2 combines with J gene TRBJ2-4; D gene uncertain. V was pared by 6 bases and J by 0 bases, with 9 bases between. The CDR3 contains 14 residues. Per the germline V gene, CDR1 is SNHLY and CDR2 is FYNNEI. CDR3 coding DNA: TGTGCCAGCAGGGAAACTACAGCCAAAAACATTCAGTACTTC. Encoded protein: CASRETTAKNIQYF.

The chain combines TRBV7-9 with TRBJ2-1; TRBD1 matches 8 bases. CDR3 length: 15 amino acids. V trimming: 5 bases; J trimming: 7 bases; junction bases outside the gene matches: 10. Germline V CDR1 and CDR2: SEHNR, FQNEAQ (reference sequence). CDR3 sequence reads: CASSPRGQEGNEQFF. The CDR3, as DNA: TGTGCCAGCAGCCCCAGGGGACAGGAGGGGAATGAGCAGTTCTTC.

This clonotype is a singleton in its sample. The V and J genes are TRBV4-3 and TRBJ2-2; D is perhaps TRBD2 (6 bases). Germline CDR1 is LGHNA and CDR2 is YSLEER. The CDR3 extends over 17 amino acids. V lost 3 bases to trimming and J lost 6 bases, with 20 bases between them. CDR3 protein: CASSHDGGPGWPGELFF. The CDR3 coding sequence is TGCGCCAGCAGCCACGACGGGGGACCAGGGTGGCCCGGGGAGCTGTTTTTT.

To note about this clonotype: One end of the junction fails to match germline, which may point to a read error. This chain links TRBV5-6 with TRBJ1-3; D gene ambiguous. The CDR3 is 16 amino acids. Per the germline V gene, CDR1 is SGHDT and CDR2 is YYEEEE. In nucleotides, the CDR3 is TGTGCCAGCAGCGCAATGATGGGGAGCTCTGGAAACACCACATATTTT. The encoded protein is CASSAMMGSSGNTTYF.

Note on this clonotype: A much larger clone sits a single nucleotide away, making a read error possible. This CDR3 fails to terminate in the conserved phenylalanine or tryptophan, so it likely reflects a read error. The chain carries TRBV10-3 and TRBJ2-7; 10 nucleotides line up with TRBD2. The CDR3 runs to 16 residues. Germline-derived CDR1 and CDR2 are ENHRY and SYGVKD. Losses at the gene ends were 0 bases for V and 2 bases for J; bases not matched to a gene: 4. The DNA of the CDR3 is TGTGCCATCAGTGAGTCCCTAGCGGGGGTGGCCTACGAGCAGTACTGC. Translation gives CAISESLAGVAYEQYC.

As to this clonotype: This CDR3 is missing its conserved last phenylalanine or tryptophan, likely due to a read error. The chain has TRBV18 and TRBJ2-4, with D perhaps assigned TRBD1 or TRBD2 (6 bases each). From germline, CDR1 is KGHSH and CDR2 LQKENI. The CDR3 spans 16 residues. Trimming took off 2 bases at V and 1 base at J, with 12 bases between the two ends. This CDR3 reads CASSPLGGMAKNIQYL. CDR3 DNA sequence: TGTGCCAGCTCACCATTGGGGGGCATGGCCAAAAACATTCAGTACTTA.

This sequence joins TRBV5-1 and TRBJ1-4, with 7 bases fitting TRBD1. The germline CDR1 and CDR2 sequences are SGHRS and YFSETQ. The CDR3 is 17 amino acids. V lost 2 bases, J lost 0 bases, and 7 bases stayed unmatched. The CDR3 bases are TGCGCCAGCAGCTTAACGACAGGGTCATCAACTAATGAAAAACTGTTTTTT. Protein product: CASSLTTGSSTNEKLFF.

V is TRBV18 and J is TRBJ1-5, with no clear D. CDR1 is KGHSH, CDR2 LQKENI, per germline. The CDR3 loop spans 15 amino acids. Trimming removed 3 bases from V and 7 bases from J, with 16 bases in between. The CDR3 DNA sequence: TGTGCCAGCTCACCGGGCGTCCCGCAGATCCAGCCCCAGCATTTT. It specifies CASSPGVPQIQPQHF.

The chain recombines TRBV6-2 or TRBV6-3 with TRBJ2-1, with no clear D. This CDR3 is 15 amino acids long. Trimming pared 5 bases from V and 2 bases from J, leaving 13 bases between. Germline CDR1 and CDR2: MNHEY and SVGEGT. The CDR3 DNA is TGTGCCAGCAGTGGGGAAAACTACCCCTACAATGAGCAGTTCTTC. Translating it yields CASSGENYPYNEQFF.

The chain links TRBV3-1 to TRBJ2-1, with 13 positions matching TRBD2. Germline V lookup: CDR1 LGHDT, CDR2 YNNKEL (reference sequence). There are 17 residues in the CDR3. Germline trimming cut 6 bases from V and 2 bases from J; bases unmatched to any gene: 7. In DNA form, the CDR3 reads TGTGCCAGCAGTCGGACTAGCGGGAGAAAGACCTACAATGAGCAGTTCTTC. Its protein is CASSRTSGRKTYNEQFF.

In this sample, this clonotype turned up a few times. The chain carries TRBV6-5 and TRBJ1-1, with 7 bases matching TRBD1. J was trimmed by 5 bases and V by 11 bases; bases with no gene match: 11. The CDR3 is 13 residues long. CDR1 and CDR2 (germline): MNHEY, SVGAGI. The CDR3 protein is CAAHHEGATEAFF. CDR3 nucleotide sequence: TGTGCCGCACACCATGAGGGGGCGACTGAAGCTTTCTTT.

V usage is TRBV20-1 and J usage is TRBJ1-5, with D perhaps matching TRBD1 (5 bases). With 2 bases removed from V and 4 bases from J, the gap between germline ends came to 12 bases. The CDR3 has 14 residues. Germline values: CDR1 DFQATT, CDR2 SNEGSKA (reference sequence). CDR3 in amino acids: CSARMGGGNQPQHF. DNA for the CDR3: TGCAGTGCTAGAATGGGGGGAGGGAATCAGCCCCAGCATTTT.

Concerning this clonotype: One end of the junction varies from germline; a read error may be responsible. V and J are TRBV4-1 and TRBJ2-5; D is perhaps TRBD1 (7 bases). From germline, CDR1 is MGHRA and CDR2 YSYEKL. The CDR3 runs to 13 residues. The CDR3 bases are TGTGCCAGCGCCGGGCCCAGGGGGGAGGCCCAGTACTTC. This translates into CASAGPRGEAQYF.

The chain recombines TRBV10-2 with TRBJ2-5, with TRBD1 identical over 7 bases. This CDR3 region has 14 residues. Unmatched junction bases numbered 10, after V lost 8 bases and J lost 4 bases. Germline values: CDR1 WSHSY, CDR2 SAAADI. CDR3 region: CASDANRGLETQYF. CDR3 nucleotide sequence: TGCGCCAGCGATGCGAACAGGGGATTAGAGACCCAGTACTTC.

V is TRBV15 and J is TRBJ1-2; D is unresolved. The ends were cut back, 8 bases at V and 7 bases at J, with 8 bases in the middle. The CDR3 extends over 10 amino acids. CDR1 and CDR2 from the germline V gene are LNHNV and YYDKDF (reference sequence). CDR3 loop: CATDVRGYTF. DNA of the CDR3: TGTGCCACCGACGTCCGTGGCTACACCTTC.

The rearrangement joins TRBV3-1 to TRBJ2-1; weak D call: TRBD2 (6 bases). The CDR3 runs 16 residues. Trimming stripped 4 bases from V and 2 bases from J, with 15 bases between. Germline CDR1 is LGHDT and CDR2 is YNNKEL (reference sequence). CDR3: CASSLGQRATYNEQFF. In DNA form, the CDR3 reads TGTGCCAGCAGCCTAGGCCAGCGGGCTACCTACAATGAGCAGTTCTTC.

Points on this clonotype: One end of the junction does not line up with germline, which may come from a read error. The chain uses TRBV18 and TRBJ1-5, with D unclear. There are 14 residues in the CDR3. Germline CDR1 is KGHSH and CDR2 is LQKENI. The CDR3 is CPSSPTYSYQPQHF. CDR3 in DNA: TGTCCCAGCTCACCCACCTACAGTTATCAGCCCCAGCATTTT.

This clonotype occurred a few times. This sequence joins TRBV5-1 and TRBJ1-2; 9 positions match TRBD1. Unmatched junction bases numbered 7, after V lost 5 bases and J lost 8 bases. CDR3 size: 13 residues. The germline V gene has CDR1 SGHRS and CDR2 YFSETQ. The CDR3 is CASRRTGERGYTF. The CDR3 coding sequence is TGCGCCAGCAGGCGGACAGGGGAGAGAGGCTACACCTTC.

Concerning this clonotype: A read error may account for a junction end that differs from germline. The chain joins TRBV7-9 to TRBJ2-3; tentatively, D is TRBD1 (6 bases). Germline V CDR1 and CDR2: SEHNR, FQNEAQ (reference sequence). This CDR3 spans 14 amino acids. DNA for the CDR3: TGTGCCAGCAGCTCCCGGACAGTCACAGATACGCGGTATTTT. Amino acids: CASSSRTVTDTRYF.

The chain employs TRBV5-1 and TRBJ2-3; 7 bases are a match to TRBD2. Germline CDR1 and CDR2: SGHRS and YFSETQ. This CDR3 has 16 amino acids. V gave up 0 bases and J gave up 1 base; unmatched junction bases: 5. The DNA of the CDR3 is TGCGCCAGCAGCTTGGGTCTAGCGGACCGCACAGATACGCAGTATTTT. This encodes CASSLGLADRTDTQYF.

The chain couples TRBV5-1 to TRBJ2-5; 13 nucleotides agree with TRBD2. CDR1 and CDR2 from the germline V gene are SGHRS and YFSETQ. After removal of 4 bases from V and 3 bases from J, the junction contained 15 bases not matched to a gene. The CDR3 is 19 residues long. DNA of the CDR3: TGCGCCAGCAGCCAAACGGGACTAGCGGGACTATCGGGTAAAGAGACCCAGTACTTC. Amino acids: CASSQTGLAGLSGKETQYF.

Remarks on this clonotype: This may stem from a read error, because a much larger clone lies one nucleotide away. This chain links TRBV7-2 with TRBJ2-1, with TRBD1 matching 7 bases. From germline, CDR1 is SGHTA and CDR2 FQGNSA. The CDR3 consists of 14 residues. The DNA of the CDR3 is TGTGCCAGCAGCTCGTGGGACAGAGACAATGAGCGGTTCTTC. This encodes CASSSWDRDNERFF.

Concerning this clonotype itself: This may arise from a read error, as a much more abundant clone is one base away. The chain carries TRBV5-1 and TRBJ2-4; tentative D call: TRBD1 (5 bases). Germline CDR1 reads SGHRS; CDR2 reads YFSETQ. This CDR3 contains 13 residues. The CDR3 region has the DNA TGCGCCGGCAGCTTCTCGGGCAGGGACATTCAGTACTTC. Encoded protein: CAGSFSGRDIQYF.

The genes are TRBV5-1 and TRBJ2-1; 7 nucleotides line up with TRBD2. This CDR3 contains 17 residues. The germline gives CDR1 SGHRS, CDR2 YFSETQ. V shed 4 bases, J shed 2 bases, and the junction held 12 bases outside the gene matches. This chain's CDR3 is CASSQQTSYTTYNEQFF. CDR3 DNA: TGCGCCAGCAGCCAACAGACTAGCTACACCACCTACAATGAGCAGTTCTTC.

Of note for this clonotype: Being one base from a much bigger clone, this may be a read error. The rearrangement joins TRBV15 to TRBJ2-5, with D uncertain. The CDR3 is 14 residues long. Germline V lookup: CDR1 LNHNV, CDR2 YYDKDF (reference sequence). Trimming removed 0 bases from V and 5 bases from J, with 10 bases in between. In DNA, the CDR3 is TGTGCCACCAGCAGAGAGACCAGGCACGAGACCCAGTACTTC. Residues: CATSRETRHETQYF. The whole variable domain, filled in from reference TRBV15 and TRBJ2-5, reads DAMVIQNPRYQVTQFGKPVTLSCSQTLNHNVMYWYQQKSSQAPKLLFHYYDKDFNNEADTPDNFQSRRPNTSFCFLDIRSPGLGDTAMYLCATSRETRHETQYFGPGTRLLVL.

The chain employs TRBV5-1 and TRBJ2-1; 9 positions agree with TRBD1. CDR1 SGHRS and CDR2 YFSETQ come from the germline V gene. The CDR3 consists of 15 residues. Trimming cost V 5 bases and J 4 bases; bases outside gene matches: 7. The CDR3 here is CASSPDGTGYNEQFF. As DNA, the CDR3 is TGCGCCAGCAGTCCGGACGGGACAGGGTACAATGAGCAGTTCTTC.